This T cell receptor (beta chain) was captured by sequencing in a study of early T cells in non-severe SARS-CoV-2 infection. General study findings and limits: In VDJdb matching, anti-spike CD8 responses were favored while private and CD4 specificities went missing.

This clonotype has a count of ten or more. The antigen is unknown. J was trimmed by 7 bases and V by 2 bases; bases with no gene match: 8. CDR3 length: 14 residues. CDR1 and CDR2 from the germline V gene are SGHKS and YYEKEE (reference sequence). Unique molecular identifiers tagged individual cDNA molecules. MiXCR, applied by TCRdb to the 5' RACE reads, yields one record per CDR3 protein. The sample holds 45,000 to 55,000 distinct CDR3 sequences, less than 7.5% seen once. V and J are TRBV5-5 and TRBJ2-7, with TRBD1 identical over 8 bases. The origin of this receptor is an adult who was a healthcare worker with PCR-confirmed SARS-CoV-2 infection or an uninfected control (not recorded which). This specimen consisted of whole blood, obtained at baseline. The CDR3 DNA sequence: TGTGCCAGCAGCTTTGGGACAGGCCTACGAGAGCAGTACTTC. This gives the protein CASSFGTGLREQYF. Using reference TRBV5-5 and TRBJ2-7 for the parts outside the CDR3, the full variable domain is DAGVTQSPTHLIKTRGQQVTLRCSPISGHKSVSWYQQVLGQGPQFIFQYYEKEERGRGNFPDRFSARQFPNYSSELNVNALLLGDSALYLCASSFGTGLREQYFGPGTRLTVT.